This T cell receptor (beta chain) comes out of a study of identical twins. General study results and limits: Because invariant MAIT and iNKT cells could be present, zero-insertion analyses could be partly confounded.

Trimming removed 3 bases from V and 6 bases from J, with 17 bases in between. Germline values: CDR1 SGHRS, CDR2 YFSETQ. This CDR3 is 15 amino acids long. TCRdb used MiXCR to reprocess the 5' RACE reads, holding one entry per CDR3 protein. The table shows about 470,000 distinct CDR3 sequences, with more than 20% occurring only once. As concerns this clonotype: No antigen is known for it.

The same data also went into a second study, on T cells expressing NK-cell markers. This second study notes: HCMV seropositivity characterized most of the eight sequenced donors, and seronegativity one. The CD3+CD56-NKG2C+ fraction of several donors was also led by these clonotypes. Expanded clones of NKG2C+ T cells had an unclear HCMV specificity.

The sample consisted of CD4+ T cells sorted from blood. V gene TRBV5-1 combines with J gene TRBJ2-3; TRBD1 is a possible D gene (6 bases). The source of this sequence is a woman under 30 in good health. This CDR3 is CASSSGQIATDTQYF. The CDR3 DNA follows: TGCGCCAGCAGCTCGGGACAAATCGCCACGGATACGCAGTATTTT.